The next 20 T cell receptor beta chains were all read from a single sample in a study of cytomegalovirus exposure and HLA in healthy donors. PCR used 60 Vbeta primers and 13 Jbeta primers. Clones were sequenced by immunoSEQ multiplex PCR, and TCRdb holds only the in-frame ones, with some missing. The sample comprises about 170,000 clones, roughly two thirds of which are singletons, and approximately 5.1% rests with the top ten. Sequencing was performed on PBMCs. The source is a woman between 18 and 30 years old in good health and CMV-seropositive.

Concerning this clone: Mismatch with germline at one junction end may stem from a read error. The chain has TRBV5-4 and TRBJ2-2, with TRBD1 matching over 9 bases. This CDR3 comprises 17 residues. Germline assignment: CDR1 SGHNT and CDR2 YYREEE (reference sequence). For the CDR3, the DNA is TGTGCCAACAGCTCCGGGACAGGGACGGTTGAGACCGGGGAGCTGTTTTTT. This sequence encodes CANSSGTGTVETGELFF.

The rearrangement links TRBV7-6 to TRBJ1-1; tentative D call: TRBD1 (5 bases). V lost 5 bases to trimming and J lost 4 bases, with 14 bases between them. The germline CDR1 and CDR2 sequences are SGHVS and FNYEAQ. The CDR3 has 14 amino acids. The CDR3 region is CASSATTAVTEAFF. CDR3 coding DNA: TGTGCCAGCAGCGCCACGACAGCAGTCACTGAAGCTTTCTTT.

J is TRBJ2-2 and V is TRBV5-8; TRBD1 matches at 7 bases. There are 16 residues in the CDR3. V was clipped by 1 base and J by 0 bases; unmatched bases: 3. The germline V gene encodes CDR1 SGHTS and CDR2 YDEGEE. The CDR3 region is CASSLRGPANTGELFF. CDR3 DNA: TGTGCCAGCAGCTTGAGGGGGCCCGCGAACACCGGGGAGCTGTTTTTT.

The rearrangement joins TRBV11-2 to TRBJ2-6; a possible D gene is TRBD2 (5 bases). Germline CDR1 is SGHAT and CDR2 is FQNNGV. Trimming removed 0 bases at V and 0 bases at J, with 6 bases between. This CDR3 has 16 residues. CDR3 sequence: CASSLEGSSGANVLTF. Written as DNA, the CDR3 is TGTGCCAGCAGCTTAGAAGGGAGCTCTGGGGCCAACGTCCTGACTTTC.

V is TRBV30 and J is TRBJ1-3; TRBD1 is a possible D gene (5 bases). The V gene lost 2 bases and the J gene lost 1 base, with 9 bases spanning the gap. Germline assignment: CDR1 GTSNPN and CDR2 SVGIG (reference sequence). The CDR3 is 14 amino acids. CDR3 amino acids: CAWSKRGSGNTIYF. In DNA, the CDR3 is TGTGCCTGGAGTAAAAGGGGTTCTGGAAACACCATATATTTT.

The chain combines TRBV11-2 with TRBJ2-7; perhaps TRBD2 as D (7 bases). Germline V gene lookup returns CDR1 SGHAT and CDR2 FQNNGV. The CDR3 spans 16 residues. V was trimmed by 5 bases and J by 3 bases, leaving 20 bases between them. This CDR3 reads CASSGQTGGADYEQYF. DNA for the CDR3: TGTGCCAGCAGCGGGCAGACGGGGGGCGCCGACTACGAGCAGTACTTC.

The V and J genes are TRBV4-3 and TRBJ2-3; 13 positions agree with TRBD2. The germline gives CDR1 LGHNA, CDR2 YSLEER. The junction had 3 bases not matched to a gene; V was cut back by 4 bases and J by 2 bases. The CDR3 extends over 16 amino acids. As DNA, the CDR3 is TGCGCCAGCAGCCGGGGACTAGCGGGGACCACAGATACGCAGTATTTT. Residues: CASSRGLAGTTDTQYF.

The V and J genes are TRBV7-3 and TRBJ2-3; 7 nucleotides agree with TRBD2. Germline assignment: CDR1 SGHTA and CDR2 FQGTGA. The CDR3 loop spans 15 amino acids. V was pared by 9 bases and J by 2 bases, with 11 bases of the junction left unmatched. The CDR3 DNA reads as TGTGCCAGTGCTGGGGGAGGGCTAGCCACAGATACGCAGTATTTT. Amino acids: CASAGGGLATDTQYF.

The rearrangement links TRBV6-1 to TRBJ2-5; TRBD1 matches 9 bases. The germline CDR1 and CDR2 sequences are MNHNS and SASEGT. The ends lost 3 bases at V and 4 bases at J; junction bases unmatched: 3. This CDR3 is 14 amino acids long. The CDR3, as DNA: TGTGCCAGCAGTGACTCGGGACAGGGAGAGACCCAGTACTTC. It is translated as CASSDSGQGETQYF.

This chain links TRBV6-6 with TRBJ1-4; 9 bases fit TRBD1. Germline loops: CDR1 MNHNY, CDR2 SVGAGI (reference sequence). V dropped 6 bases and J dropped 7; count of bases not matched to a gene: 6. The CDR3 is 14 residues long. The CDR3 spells CASSAGQGSEKLFF. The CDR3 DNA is TGTGCCAGCAGCGCTGGACAGGGGAGTGAAAAACTGTTTTTT.

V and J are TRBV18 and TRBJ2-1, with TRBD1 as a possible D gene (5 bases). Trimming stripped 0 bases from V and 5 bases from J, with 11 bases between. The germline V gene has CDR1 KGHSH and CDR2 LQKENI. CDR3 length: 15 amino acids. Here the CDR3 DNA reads TGTGCCAGCTCACCACCGTTTGACAGTAACAATGAGCAGTTCTTC. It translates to CASSPPFDSNNEQFF. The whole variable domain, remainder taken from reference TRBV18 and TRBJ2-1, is NAGVMQNPRHLVRRRGQEARLRCSPMKGHSHVYWYRQLPEEGLKFMVYLQKENIIDESGMPKERFSAEFPKEGPSILRIQQVVRGDSAAYFCASSPPFDSNNEQFFGPGTRLTVL.

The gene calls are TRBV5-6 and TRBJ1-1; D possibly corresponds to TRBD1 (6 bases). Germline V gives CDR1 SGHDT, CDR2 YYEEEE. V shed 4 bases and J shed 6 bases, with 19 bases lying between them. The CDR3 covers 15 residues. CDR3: CASSRTDRRRAEAFF. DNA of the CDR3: TGTGCCAGCAGCAGGACTGACAGGCGCAGGGCTGAAGCTTTCTTT.

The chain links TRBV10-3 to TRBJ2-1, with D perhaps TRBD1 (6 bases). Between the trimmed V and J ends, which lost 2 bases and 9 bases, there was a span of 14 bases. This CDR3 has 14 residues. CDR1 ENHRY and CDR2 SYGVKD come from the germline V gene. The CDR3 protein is CAISEGQQDGEQFF. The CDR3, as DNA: TGTGCCATCAGTGAGGGACAGCAGGACGGTGAGCAGTTCTTC.

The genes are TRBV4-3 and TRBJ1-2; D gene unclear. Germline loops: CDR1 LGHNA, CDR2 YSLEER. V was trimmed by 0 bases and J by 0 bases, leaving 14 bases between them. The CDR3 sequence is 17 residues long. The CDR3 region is CASSQEGEERANYGYTF. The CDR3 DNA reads TGCGCCAGCAGCCAAGAAGGCGAGGAGAGAGCTAACTATGGCTACACCTTC.

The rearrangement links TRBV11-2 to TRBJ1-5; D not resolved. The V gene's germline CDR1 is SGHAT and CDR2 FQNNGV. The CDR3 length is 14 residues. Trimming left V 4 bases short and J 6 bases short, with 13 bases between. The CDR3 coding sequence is TGTGCCAGCAGCTCATCAGGAGGGAGTCAGCCCCAGCATTTT. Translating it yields CASSSSGGSQPQHF.

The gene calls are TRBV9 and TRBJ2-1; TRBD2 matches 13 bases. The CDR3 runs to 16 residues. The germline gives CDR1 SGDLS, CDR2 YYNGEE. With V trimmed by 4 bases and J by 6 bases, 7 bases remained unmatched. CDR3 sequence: CASSSPTSGGINEQFF. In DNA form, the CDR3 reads TGTGCCAGCAGCTCACCGACTAGCGGGGGGATCAATGAGCAGTTCTTC.

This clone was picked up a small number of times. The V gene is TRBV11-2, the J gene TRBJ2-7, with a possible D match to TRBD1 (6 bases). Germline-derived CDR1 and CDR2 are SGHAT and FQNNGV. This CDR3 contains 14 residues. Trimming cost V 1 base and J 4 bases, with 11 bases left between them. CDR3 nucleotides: TGTGCCAGCAGCTTAGGCGCCGGGACATACGAGCAGTACTTC. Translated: CASSLGAGTYEQYF.

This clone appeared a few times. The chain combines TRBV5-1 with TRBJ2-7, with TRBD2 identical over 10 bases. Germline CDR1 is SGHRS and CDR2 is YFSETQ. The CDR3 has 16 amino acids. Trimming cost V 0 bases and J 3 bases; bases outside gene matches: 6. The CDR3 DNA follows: TGCGCCAGCAGCTTGGACGGAGCGGGGGGGATCTACGAGCAGTACTTC. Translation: CASSLDGAGGIYEQYF.

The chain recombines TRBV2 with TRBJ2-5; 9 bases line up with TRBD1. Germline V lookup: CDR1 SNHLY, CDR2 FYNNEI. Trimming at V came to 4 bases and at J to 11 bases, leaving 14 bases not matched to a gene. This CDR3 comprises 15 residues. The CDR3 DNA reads TGTGCCAGCAGTGGCCGGGGACAGGGCGCGTGGGAGCAGTACTTC. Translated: CASSGRGQGAWEQYF. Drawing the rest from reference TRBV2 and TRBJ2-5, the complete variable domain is EPEVTQTPSHQVTQMGQEVILRCVPISNHLYFYWYRQILGQKVEFLVSFYNNEISEKSEIFDDQFSVERPDGSNFTLKIRSTKLEDSAMYFCASSGRGQGAWEQYFGPGTRLLVL.

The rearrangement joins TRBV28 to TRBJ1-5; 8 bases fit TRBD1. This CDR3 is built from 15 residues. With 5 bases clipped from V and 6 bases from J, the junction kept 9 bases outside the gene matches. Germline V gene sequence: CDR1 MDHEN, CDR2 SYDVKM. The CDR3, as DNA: TGTGCCAGCAGTCGGGACAGGTGGGAGGGTCAGCCCCAGCATTTT. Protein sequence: CASSRDRWEGQPQHF. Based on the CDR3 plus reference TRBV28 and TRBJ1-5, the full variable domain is DVKVTQSSRYLVKRTGEKVFLECVQDMDHENMFWYRQDPGLGLRLIYFSYDVKMKEKGDIPEGYSVSREKKERFSLILESASTNQTSMYLCASSRDRWEGQPQHFGDGTRLSIL.